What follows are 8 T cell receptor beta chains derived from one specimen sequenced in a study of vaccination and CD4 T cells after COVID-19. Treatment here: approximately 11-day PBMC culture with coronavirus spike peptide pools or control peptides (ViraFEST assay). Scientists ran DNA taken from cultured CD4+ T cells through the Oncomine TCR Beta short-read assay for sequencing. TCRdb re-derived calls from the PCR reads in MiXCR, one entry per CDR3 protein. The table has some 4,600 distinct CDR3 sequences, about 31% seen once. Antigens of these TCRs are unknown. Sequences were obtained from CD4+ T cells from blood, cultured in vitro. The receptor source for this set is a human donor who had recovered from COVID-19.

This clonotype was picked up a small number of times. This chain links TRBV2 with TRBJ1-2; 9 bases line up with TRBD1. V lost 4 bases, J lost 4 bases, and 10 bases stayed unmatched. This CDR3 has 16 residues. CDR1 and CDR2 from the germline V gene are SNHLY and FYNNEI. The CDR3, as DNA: TGTGCCAGCAGTGTAGGACCGGGACAGGGTTTCTATGGCTACACCTTC. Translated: CASSVGPGQGFYGYTF.

CDR3 protein: CATSRNERETQYF. CDR3 nucleotides: TGTGCCACCAGCAGAAACGAAAGAGAGACCCAGTACTTC. V and J are TRBV15 and TRBJ2-5, with unresolved D. The CDR3 contains 13 residues. V lost 2 bases and J lost 4, with 8 bases in between. Germline CDR1 LNHNV, CDR2 YYDKDF (reference sequence).

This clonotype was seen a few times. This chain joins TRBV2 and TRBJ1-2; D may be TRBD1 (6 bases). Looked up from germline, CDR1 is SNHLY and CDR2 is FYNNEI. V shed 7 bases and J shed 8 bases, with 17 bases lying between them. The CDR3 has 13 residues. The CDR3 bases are TGTGCCAGCATTGAGACCAGGGGAGGCGGCTACACCTTC. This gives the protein CASIETRGGGYTF.

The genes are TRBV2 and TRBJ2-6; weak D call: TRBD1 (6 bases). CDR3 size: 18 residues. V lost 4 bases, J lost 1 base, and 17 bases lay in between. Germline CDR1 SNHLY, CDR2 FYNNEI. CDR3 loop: CASSGLRDTPSGANVLTF. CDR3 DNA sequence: TGTGCCAGCAGTGGACTCCGGGACACACCATCTGGGGCCAACGTCCTGACTTTC.

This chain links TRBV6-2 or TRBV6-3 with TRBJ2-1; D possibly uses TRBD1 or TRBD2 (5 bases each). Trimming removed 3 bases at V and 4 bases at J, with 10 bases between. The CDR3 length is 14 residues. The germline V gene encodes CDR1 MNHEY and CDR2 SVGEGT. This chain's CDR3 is CASSYGGWYNEQFF. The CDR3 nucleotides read TGTGCCAGCAGTTATGGGGGTTGGTACAATGAGCAGTTCTTC.

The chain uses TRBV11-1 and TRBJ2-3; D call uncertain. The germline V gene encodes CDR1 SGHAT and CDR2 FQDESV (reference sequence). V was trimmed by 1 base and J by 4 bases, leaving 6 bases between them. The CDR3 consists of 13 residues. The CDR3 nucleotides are TGTGCCAGCAGCTTAGTTCTAGCAGATACGCAGTATTTT. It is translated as CASSLVLADTQYF. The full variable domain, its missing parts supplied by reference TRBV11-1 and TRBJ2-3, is EAEVAQSPRYKITEKSQAVAFWCDPISGHATLYWYRQILGQGPELLVQFQDESVVDDSQLPKDRFSAERLKGVDSTLKIQPAELGDSAMYLCASSLVLADTQYFGPGTRLTVL.

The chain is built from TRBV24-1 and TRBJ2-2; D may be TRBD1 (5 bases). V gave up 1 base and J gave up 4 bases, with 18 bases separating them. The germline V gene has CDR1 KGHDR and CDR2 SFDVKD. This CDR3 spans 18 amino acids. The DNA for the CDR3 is TGTGCCACCAGTGATTTACTTCTAGGGGCGCCTTTCACCGGGGAGCTGTTTTTT. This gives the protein CATSDLLLGAPFTGELFF.

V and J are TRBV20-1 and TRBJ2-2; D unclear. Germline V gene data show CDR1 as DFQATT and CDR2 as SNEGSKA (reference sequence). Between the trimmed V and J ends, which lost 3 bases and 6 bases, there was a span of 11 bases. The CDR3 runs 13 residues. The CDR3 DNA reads TGCAGTGCTAGTATCTCCGCCGCCGGGGAGCTGTTTTTT. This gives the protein CSASISAAGELFF.